The present entry profiles one T cell receptor beta chain with its context. No cognate antigen has been identified for it. The sample holds no much larger clone one base away, and base qualities are not on file. This sample is part of a study of T cell repertoires in cytomegalovirus infection (dated by TCRdb to about 2019). Some background on the complete study: The HLA type of each donor mattered for the analysis, because public TCR beta signatures pointed to carriage of CMV infection along with the matching HLA type.

TCRdb records Illumina HiSeq 1500 as the sequencer. TCRdb reworked the public reads: Q25 trimming with fastp, MiXCR clone assembly, productive beta chains retained. Rows merge per CDR3 protein into single entries with the most common DNA and genes. The sample data list approximately 500,000 distinct CDR3 sequences, and more than 20% of these were observed just once. The ten largest clones add up to 13% of the sample. Points the paper makes about the study in general: The ex vivo response was dominated by HLA-C-restricted CMV-specific TCR beta clonotypes, which also provided the single most frequent clonotype in two of eight donors. Cumulative frequency of public TCR beta family members discriminated carriers of CMV infection plus the relevant HLA type in this cohort and an independent roughly 330-donor cohort.

The CDR3 spans 13 residues, from the cysteine through the phenylalanine. Only CDR3 DNA remains: 39 bases, in frame from the first base. From V the trimming removes 7 bases and from J it removes 3 bases, while the gene matches leave 4 bases of the junction unaccounted for. Sequencing was carried out using PBMCs. This TCR was recovered from a human donor in good health (CMV status not recorded). Some clones in this sample may be carry-over from other donors' samples. The rearranged segments are TRBV12-3 or TRBV12-4 and TRBJ2-5, with 8 bases aligning to TRBD2. The CDR3 corresponds to CASTPRGEETQYF. The nucleotides are TGTGCCAGCACCCCGCGGGGGGAAGAGACCCAGTACTTC.